A selection of T cell receptor beta chains follows, all from one sample in a study of T cell responses to AZD1222 COVID-19 vaccine. Profiled with immunoSEQ multiplex PCR; TCRdb holds only in-frame clones, not every one. The sample has 100,000 to 130,000 clones, 75% to 95% seen once. The sequences come from peripheral blood, collected 28 days after the second AZD1222 dose. All receptors derive from an adult who received the AZD1222 COVID-19 vaccine. Each CDR3 is given without its conserved first and last residue. Each record gives: V gene, CDR3 protein.

V: TRBV5-1
CDR3: ASRSRQVNTEAF

V: TRBV19
CDR3: ASSVPTLGTEAF

V: TRBV15
CDR3: ATSRVRMGYTEAF

V: TRBV7-9
CDR3: ASSSFSGRSYNEQF

V: TRBV7-9
CDR3: ASNLIGDPRHNEQF

V: TRBV6-1
CDR3: ASSDFGGNTEAF

V: TRBV11-2
CDR3: ASRLTSGGSYEQY

V: TRBV11-1
CDR3: ASSYSGGTDTQY

V: TRBV2
CDR3: ASSELASSEQY

V: TRBV9
CDR3: ASTGTWSPYGYT

V: TRBV28
CDR3: ASSLRGGGYT

V: TRBV5-1
CDR3: ASSLDYSIYEQY

V: TRBV2
CDR3: ASSFTGTGTLNTEAF

V: TRBV2
CDR3: ASSATGGRYEQY

V: TRBV6-5
CDR3: ASSRGVQGDSPLH

V: TRBV7-9
CDR3: ASSLAGSYEQY

V: TRBV19
CDR3: ASSIDRIGRVEQY

V: TRBV5-6
CDR3: ASSPRTGGTGELF

V: TRBV19
CDR3: ASTSGETQY

V: TRBV19
CDR3: ASSMGARVGHPLH

V: TRBV3-1/TRBV3-2
CDR3: ASSQETGLGLYYLYNEQF

V: TRBV30
CDR3: AWNRGPETQY

V: TRBV5-1
CDR3: ASSTSGYEQY

V: TRBV27
CDR3: ASSFSRNSGNTIY

V: TRBV7-8
CDR3: ASSPSTENYGYT

V: TRBV19
CDR3: ASSIGRLAGSYNEQF

V: TRBV5-1
CDR3: ASSSQREVTDTQY

V: TRBV5-1
CDR3: ASSLVDGNRGYGYT

V: TRBV6-5
CDR3: ASRPPGGQYEQY

V: TRBV5-5
CDR3: ASSFRTGFSGANVLT

V: TRBV29-1
CDR3: SVSGGYSYEQY

V: TRBV4-1
CDR3: ASSQGTGGTYEQY

V: TRBV6-2/TRBV6-3
CDR3: ASSYPQEGTEAF

V: TRBV19
CDR3: ASFTPGGWGTEAF

V: TRBV4-2
CDR3: ASSQERGGQETQY

V: TRBV7-2
CDR3: ASSPQGTQETQY

V: TRBV7-8
CDR3: ASSLAFRGNTEAF

V: TRBV19
CDR3: ASSRAANNYGYT

V: TRBV9
CDR3: ASSSARGSNYGYT

V: TRBV7-9
CDR3: ASSLGTANTGELF

V: TRBV9
CDR3: ASSAGWDNYGYT

V: TRBV5-4
CDR3: ASTLGGTEAF

V: TRBV5-1
CDR3: ASSREPEWSATNEKLF

V: TRBV5-1
CDR3: ASSVGLAGIDEQF

V: TRBV5-6
CDR3: ASSRTENTGELF

V: TRBV18
CDR3: ASSPDRANQPQH